This passage covers 7 T cell receptor beta chains from one sample sequenced in a study of T-cell memory formation after mild COVID-19. TCRdb recomputed calls from the 5' RACE reads with MiXCR, one row per CDR3 protein. The sample includes under 450,000 distinct CDR3 sequences, about a quarter of them seen just once. Sample: PBMCs or a T cell subset sorted from them (not recorded which). The receptors shown here come from an adult woman who had mild COVID-19 (a few samples of this study predate the infection). Cell type and time point are not known.

The CDR3 region is CASSRTGVRTNYGYTF. The DNA for the CDR3 is TGTGCCAGCAGCCGGACAGGGGTGAGGACTAACTATGGCTACACCTTC. The chain carries TRBV12-3 or TRBV12-4 and TRBJ1-2, with 9 nucleotides matching TRBD1. The junction had 8 bases not matched to a gene; V was cut back by 6 bases and J by 0 bases. The length of the CDR3 is 16 residues.

The V call is TRBV10-3, the J call TRBJ2-1; 9 bases agree with TRBD1. After removal of 6 bases from V and 5 bases from J, the junction contained 5 bases not matched to a gene. CDR1 and CDR2 from the germline V gene are ENHRY and SYGVKD. This CDR3 has 14 residues. CDR3 DNA: TGTGCCATCAGGAAGGGACAGGGAGACAATGAGCAGTTCTTC. Protein product: CAIRKGQGDNEQFF.

V and J are TRBV24-1 and TRBJ2-3, with D unclear. Germline-derived CDR1 and CDR2 are KGHDR and SFDVKD. The CDR3 covers 13 residues. Trimming removed 9 bases from V and 5 bases from J, with 14 bases in between. Written as DNA, the CDR3 is TGTGCCACCCCTTTCGCGAAACGAGATACGCAGTATTTT. Its translation is CATPFAKRDTQYF.

This chain uses TRBV14 with TRBJ2-7; D may be TRBD2 (5 bases). The V end lost 3 bases, the J end lost 2 bases, and 14 bases lay between the germline ends. The CDR3 runs to 15 residues. CDR1 and CDR2 from the germline V gene are SGHDN and FVKESK. The DNA of the CDR3 is TGTGCCAGCAGCCATGAAGGACTGAGAACCTACGAGCAGTACTTC. Its protein product is CASSHEGLRTYEQYF.

This clonotype was picked up a small number of times. The rearrangement joins TRBV5-1 to TRBJ2-3; 8 bases align to TRBD2. This CDR3 comprises 15 residues. Germline CDR1 SGHRS, CDR2 YFSETQ. J gave up 0 bases and V 4 bases, and 4 bases lay outside the gene matches. As DNA, the CDR3 is TGCGCCAGCAGCAATAGCGGGGCTAGCACAGATACGCAGTATTTT. Translation: CASSNSGASTDTQYF.

The table lists this clonotype with a few counts. V usage is TRBV20-1 and J usage is TRBJ1-4; D perhaps matches TRBD1 (6 bases). The CDR3 runs to 13 residues. Trimming cost V 5 bases and J 5 bases, with 12 bases left between them. Germline lookup yields CDR1 DFQATT and CDR2 SNEGSKA (reference sequence). This CDR3 reads CSAPLDRNEKLFF. The CDR3 nucleotides read TGCAGTGCTCCGCTAGACAGGAATGAAAAACTGTTTTTT.

The J gene is TRBJ1-5, the V gene TRBV2; D remains ambiguous. CDR1 and CDR2 (germline): SNHLY, FYNNEI. Trimming pared 2 bases from V and 0 bases from J, leaving 8 bases between. The CDR3 is 15 residues long. The CDR3 coding sequence is TGTGCCAGCAGTGAAAACAGTTATAGCAATCAGCCCCAGCATTTT. Amino acids: CASSENSYSNQPQHF.